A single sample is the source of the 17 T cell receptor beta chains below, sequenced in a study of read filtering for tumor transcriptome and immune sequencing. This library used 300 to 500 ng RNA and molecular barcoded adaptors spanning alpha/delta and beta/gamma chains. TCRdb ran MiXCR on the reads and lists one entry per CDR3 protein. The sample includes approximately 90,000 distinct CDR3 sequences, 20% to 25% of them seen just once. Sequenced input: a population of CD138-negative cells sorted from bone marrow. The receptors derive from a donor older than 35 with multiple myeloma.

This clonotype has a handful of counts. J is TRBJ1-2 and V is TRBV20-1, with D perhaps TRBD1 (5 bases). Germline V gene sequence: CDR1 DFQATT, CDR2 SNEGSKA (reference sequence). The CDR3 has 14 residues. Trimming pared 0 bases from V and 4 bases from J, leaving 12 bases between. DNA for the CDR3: TGCAGTGCTAGAGATCAGAGTGGGGGCTATGGCTACACCTTC. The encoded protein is CSARDQSGGYGYTF.

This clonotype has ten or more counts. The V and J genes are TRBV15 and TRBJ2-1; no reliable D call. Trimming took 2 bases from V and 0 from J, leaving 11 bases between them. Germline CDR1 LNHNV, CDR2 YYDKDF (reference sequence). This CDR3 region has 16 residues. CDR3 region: CATSRKISSSYNEQFF. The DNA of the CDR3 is TGTGCCACCAGCAGAAAGATCAGTAGCTCCTACAATGAGCAGTTCTTC.

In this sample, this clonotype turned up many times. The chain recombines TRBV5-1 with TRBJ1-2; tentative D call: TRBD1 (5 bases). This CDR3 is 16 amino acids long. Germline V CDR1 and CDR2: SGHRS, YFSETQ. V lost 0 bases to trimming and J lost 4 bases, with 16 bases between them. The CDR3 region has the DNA TGCGCCAGCAGCTTGGACGAGGGGACGGACGCCTATGGCTACACCTTC. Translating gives CASSLDEGTDAYGYTF.

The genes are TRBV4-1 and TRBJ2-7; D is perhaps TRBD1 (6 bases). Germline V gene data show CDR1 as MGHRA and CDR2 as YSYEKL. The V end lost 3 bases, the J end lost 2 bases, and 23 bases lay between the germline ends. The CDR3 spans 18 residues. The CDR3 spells CASSHVFGQLIYPYEQYF. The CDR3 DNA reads TGCGCCAGCAGCCACGTATTTGGACAGTTAATATATCCCTACGAGCAGTACTTC.

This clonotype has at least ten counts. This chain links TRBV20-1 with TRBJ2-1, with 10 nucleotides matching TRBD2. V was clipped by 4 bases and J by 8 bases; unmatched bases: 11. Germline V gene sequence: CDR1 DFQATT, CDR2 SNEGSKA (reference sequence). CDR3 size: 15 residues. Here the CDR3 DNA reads TGCAGTGCTAAAAATTCGGGACTAGCGCGCGATGAGCAGTTCTTC. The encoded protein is CSAKNSGLARDEQFF.

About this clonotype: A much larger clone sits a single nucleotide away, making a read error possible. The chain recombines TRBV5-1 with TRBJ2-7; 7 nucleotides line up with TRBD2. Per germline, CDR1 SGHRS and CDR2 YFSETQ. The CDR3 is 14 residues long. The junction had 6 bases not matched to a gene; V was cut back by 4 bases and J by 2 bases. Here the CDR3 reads CASSVIAGPYEQYF. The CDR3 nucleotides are TGCGCCAGCAGCGTGATAGCGGGTCCCTACGAGCAGTACTTC. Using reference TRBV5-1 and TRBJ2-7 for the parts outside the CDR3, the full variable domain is KAGVTQTPRYLIKTRGQQVTLSCSPISGHRSVSWYQQTPGQGLQFLFEYFSETQRNKGNFPGRFSGRQFSNSRSEMNVSTLELGDSALYLCASSVIAGPYEQYFGPGTRLTVT.

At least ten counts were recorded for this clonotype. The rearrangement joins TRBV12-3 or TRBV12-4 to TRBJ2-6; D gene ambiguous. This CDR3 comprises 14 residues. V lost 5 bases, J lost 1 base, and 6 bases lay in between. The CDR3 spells CASSPGSGANVLTF. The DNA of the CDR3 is TGTGCCAGCAGTCCGGGTTCTGGGGCCAACGTCCTGACTTTC.

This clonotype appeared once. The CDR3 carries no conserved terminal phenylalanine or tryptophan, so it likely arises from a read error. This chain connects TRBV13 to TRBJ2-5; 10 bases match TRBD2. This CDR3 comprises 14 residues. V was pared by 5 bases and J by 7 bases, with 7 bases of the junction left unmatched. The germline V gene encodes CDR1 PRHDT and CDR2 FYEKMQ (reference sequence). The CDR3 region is CASSPGLAVRTQYS. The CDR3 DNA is TGTGCCAGCAGCCCCGGACTAGCGGTCCGGACCCAGTACTCC.

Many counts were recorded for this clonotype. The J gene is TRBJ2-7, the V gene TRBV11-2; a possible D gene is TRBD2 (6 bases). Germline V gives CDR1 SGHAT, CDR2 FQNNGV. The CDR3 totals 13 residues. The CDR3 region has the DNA TGTGACTTACGGGAGCCCATCTACGAGGAGCAGTACTTC. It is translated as CDLREPIYEEQYF. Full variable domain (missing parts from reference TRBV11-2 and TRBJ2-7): EAGVAQSPRYKIIEKRQSVAFWCNPISGHATLYWYQQILGQGPKLLIQFQNNGVVDDSQLPKDRFSAERLKGVDSTLKIQPAKLEDSAVYLCDLREPIYEEQYFGPGTRLTVT.

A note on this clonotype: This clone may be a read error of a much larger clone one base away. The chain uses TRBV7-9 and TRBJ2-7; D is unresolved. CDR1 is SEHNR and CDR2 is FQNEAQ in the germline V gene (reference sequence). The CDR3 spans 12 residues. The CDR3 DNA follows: TGTGCCAGCGGGGTCACCCCCTACGAGCAGCACTTC. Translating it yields CASGVTPYEQHF.

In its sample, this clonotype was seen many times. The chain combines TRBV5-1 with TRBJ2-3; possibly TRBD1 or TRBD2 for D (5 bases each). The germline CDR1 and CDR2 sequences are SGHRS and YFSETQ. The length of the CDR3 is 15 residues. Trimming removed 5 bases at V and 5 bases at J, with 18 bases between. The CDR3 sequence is CASRPTGPTEDTQYF. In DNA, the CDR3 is TGCGCCAGCAGACCCACGGGGCCTACCGAAGATACGCAGTATTTT.

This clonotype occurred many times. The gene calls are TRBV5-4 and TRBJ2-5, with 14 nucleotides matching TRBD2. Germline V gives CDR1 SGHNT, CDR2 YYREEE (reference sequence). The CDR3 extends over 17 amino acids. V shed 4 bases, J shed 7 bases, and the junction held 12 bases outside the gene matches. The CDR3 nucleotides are TGTGCCAGCAGCACCGGGACTAGCGGGGGTCCCTTGGGGACCCAGTACTTC. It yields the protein CASSTGTSGGPLGTQYF.

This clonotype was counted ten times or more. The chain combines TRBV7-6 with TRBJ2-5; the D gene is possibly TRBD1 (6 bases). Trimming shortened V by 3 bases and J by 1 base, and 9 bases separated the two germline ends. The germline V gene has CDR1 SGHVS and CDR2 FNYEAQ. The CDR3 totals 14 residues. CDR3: CASSLGAAQETQYF. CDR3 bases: TGTGCCAGCAGCTTGGGGGCAGCCCAAGAGACCCAGTACTTC.

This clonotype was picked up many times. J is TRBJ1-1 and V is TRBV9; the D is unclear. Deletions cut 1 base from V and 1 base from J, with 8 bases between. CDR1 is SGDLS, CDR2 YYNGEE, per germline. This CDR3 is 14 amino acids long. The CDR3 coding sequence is TGTGCCAGCAGCGTACAGGCAGGGAACACTGAAGCTTTCTTT. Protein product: CASSVQAGNTEAFF.

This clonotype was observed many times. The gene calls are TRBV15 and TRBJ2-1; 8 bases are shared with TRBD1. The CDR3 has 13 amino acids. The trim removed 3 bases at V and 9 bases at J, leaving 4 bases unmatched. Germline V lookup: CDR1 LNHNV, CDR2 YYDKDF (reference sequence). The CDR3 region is CATSRDRAGEQFF. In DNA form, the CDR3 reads TGTGCCACCAGCAGGGACAGGGCCGGTGAGCAGTTCTTC. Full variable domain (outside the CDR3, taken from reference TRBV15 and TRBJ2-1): DAMVIQNPRYQVTQFGKPVTLSCSQTLNHNVMYWYQQKSSQAPKLLFHYYDKDFNNEADTPDNFQSRRPNTSFCFLDIRSPGLGDTAMYLCATSRDRAGEQFFGPGTRLTVL.

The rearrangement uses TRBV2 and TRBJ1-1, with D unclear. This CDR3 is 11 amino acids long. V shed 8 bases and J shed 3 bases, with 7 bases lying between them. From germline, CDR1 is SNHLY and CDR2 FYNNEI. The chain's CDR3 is CASAYDTEAFF. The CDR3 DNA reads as TGTGCCAGCGCATATGACACTGAAGCTTTCTTT.

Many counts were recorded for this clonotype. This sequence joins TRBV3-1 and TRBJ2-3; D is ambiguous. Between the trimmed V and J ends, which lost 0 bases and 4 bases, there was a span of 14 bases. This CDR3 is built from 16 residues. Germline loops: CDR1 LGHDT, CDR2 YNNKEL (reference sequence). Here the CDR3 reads CASSQEFWMFADTQYF. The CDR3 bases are TGTGCCAGCAGCCAAGAATTTTGGATGTTCGCAGATACGCAGTATTTT.